The 24 T cell receptor beta chains below all came from one sample that was sequenced in a study of CD4 T cells in relation to SARS-CoV-2 and coronaviruses (dated by TCRdb to the early 2020s). Their target antigens are unknown. The method behind the library was the immunoSEQ multiplex PCR assay. This immuneACCESS table, as held by TCRdb, lists in-frame sequences with V and J called but not all clones. Of the missing ones, under half trace to an unresolved V gene in checked studies; the others have no known cause. Across this sample there are about 29,000 clones, with around 78% seen only once. The biggest ten clones account for roughly 22% of the sample. CD4+ T cells from unexposed donors were collected before the COVID-19 pandemic (2011-2018). Following 10 days of culture, the EasySep CD4+ T cell isolation kit was used to isolate CD4+ T cells. Sequenced material: CD4+ T cells from PBMCs, cultured in vitro. The receptor set was obtained from a human donor in good health.

J is TRBJ2-3 and V is TRBV19, with D perhaps matching TRBD2 (7 bases). The V end was cut by 7 bases, the J end by 6 bases, with 17 bases between. CDR3 length: 14 amino acids. The germline CDR1 and CDR2 sequences are LNHDA and SQIVND (reference sequence). CDR3 protein: CASTAGALLDTQYF. The DNA for the CDR3 is TGTGCCAGTACCGCGGGGGCATTGTTGGATACGCAGTATTTT.

The chain recombines TRBV19 with TRBJ2-1; no clear D gene. Looked up from germline, CDR1 is LNHDA and CDR2 is SQIVND (reference sequence). The CDR3 loop spans 15 amino acids. V lost 3 bases, J lost 9 bases, and 18 bases lay in between. The CDR3 region is CASSIAVTSRGEQFF. In nucleotides, the CDR3 is TGTGCCAGTAGTATTGCGGTTACGTCACGCGGTGAGCAGTTCTTC.

The rearrangement uses TRBV19 and TRBJ2-2; 9 bases fit TRBD1. Germline-derived CDR1 and CDR2 are LNHDA and SQIVND (reference sequence). J gave up 4 bases and V 5 bases, and 11 bases lay outside the gene matches. The CDR3 has 17 residues. CDR3 loop: CASSPPPTGGATGELFF. Here the CDR3 DNA reads TGTGCCAGTAGTCCTCCTCCGACAGGGGGGGCCACCGGGGAGCTGTTTTTT.

The chain recombines TRBV5-5 with TRBJ2-7; perhaps TRBD2 as D (5 bases). This CDR3 is 15 amino acids long. With 2 bases removed from V and 2 bases from J, the gap between germline ends came to 14 bases. Per the germline V gene, CDR1 is SGHKS and CDR2 is YYEKEE (reference sequence). The CDR3 spells CASSFQHPGAYEQYF. The CDR3 DNA reads TGTGCCAGCAGCTTCCAACACCCCGGGGCCTACGAGCAGTACTTC.

This chain links TRBV7-6 with TRBJ2-1; 11 positions match TRBD2. The V segment lost 5 bases and the J segment 2 bases; nucleotides outside the gene matches: 8. This CDR3 is 17 amino acids long. Germline CDR1 SGHVS, CDR2 FNYEAQ. CDR3 DNA sequence: TGTGCCAGCAGCCCCCGATCTAGCGGGGGGACCTACAATGAGCAGTTCTTC. Protein: CASSPRSSGGTYNEQFF.

The chain joins TRBV30 to TRBJ1-3; 7 nucleotides line up with TRBD1. V was pared by 1 base and J by 0 bases, with 9 bases of the junction left unmatched. The CDR3 is 17 residues long. Germline V gives CDR1 GTSNPN, CDR2 SVGIG (reference sequence). CDR3 DNA: TGTGCCTGGAGTGCTAAGGGGACAGCTGTCTCTGGAAACACCATATATTTT. This translates into CAWSAKGTAVSGNTIYF.

This chain connects TRBV5-1 to TRBJ2-3; 8 nucleotides align to TRBD2. From germline, CDR1 is SGHRS and CDR2 YFSETQ. V lost 0 bases, J lost 4 bases, and 7 bases stayed unmatched. This CDR3 comprises 16 residues. CDR3 protein: CASSLDSAGASDTQYF. CDR3 DNA: TGCGCCAGCAGCTTGGACTCAGCGGGAGCGTCAGATACGCAGTATTTT.

This clone occurred once. The rearrangement joins TRBV9 to TRBJ2-6, with D unresolved. Trimming removed 1 base at V and 0 bases at J, with 8 bases between. The CDR3 extends over 16 amino acids. Per the germline V gene, CDR1 is SGDLS and CDR2 is YYNGEE. CDR3 bases: TGTGCCAGCAGCGTACGGTTCGGCTCTGGGGCCAACGTCCTGACTTTC. The encoded protein is CASSVRFGSGANVLTF.

The chain couples TRBV6-2 or TRBV6-3 to TRBJ2-2; D is ambiguous. Trimming removed 2 bases from V and 6 bases from J, with 10 bases in between. CDR3 length: 14 amino acids. CDR1 is MNHEY, CDR2 SVGEGT, per germline. In DNA form, the CDR3 reads TGTGCCAGCAGTTACAGGTTCGAGCCCGGGGAGCTGTTTTTT. It translates to CASSYRFEPGELFF.

The V and J genes are TRBV2 and TRBJ2-5; 9 bases are shared with TRBD2. CDR1 is SNHLY and CDR2 is FYNNEI in the germline V gene. The V and J ends lost 6 bases and 4 bases, in that order; junction bases with no gene match: 6. The CDR3 totals 14 residues. This CDR3 is CASRPGLAGETQYF. CDR3 DNA sequence: TGTGCCAGCAGACCGGGACTAGCAGGAGAGACCCAGTACTTC.

CDR3 nucleotide sequence: TGCGCCAGCAGGATGACAGGGGGCGACACAGATACGCAGTATTTT. Protein: CASRMTGGDTDTQYF. V usage is TRBV5-1 and J usage is TRBJ2-3, with TRBD1 matching over 10 bases. The germline gives CDR1 SGHRS, CDR2 YFSETQ. V gave up 5 bases and J gave up 2 bases; unmatched junction bases: 5. This CDR3 has 15 amino acids. The entire variable domain, with the rest obtained from reference TRBV5-1 and TRBJ2-3, is as follows: KAGVTQTPRYLIKTRGQQVTLSCSPISGHRSVSWYQQTPGQGLQFLFEYFSETQRNKGNFPGRFSGRQFSNSRSEMNVSTLELGDSALYLCASRMTGGDTDTQYFGPGTRLTVL.

CDR3 in DNA: TGCGCCAGCAGGTTGCGGACAGCGGGGGGCGAGCAGTACTTC. This codes for CASRLRTAGGEQYF. The J gene is TRBJ2-7, the V gene TRBV5-1; 9 nucleotides agree with TRBD2. V lost 5 bases and J lost 6; bases outside the gene matches: 9. The CDR3 sequence is 14 residues long. The germline V gene has CDR1 SGHRS and CDR2 YFSETQ.

This clone was detected once. The chain employs TRBV7-2 and TRBJ2-3, with D maybe TRBD1 (6 bases). V was cut by 0 bases and J by 2 bases, with 6 bases left in between. Germline V CDR1 and CDR2: SGHTA, FQGNSA. The CDR3 consists of 14 residues. CDR3 sequence reads: CASSLAGATDTQYF. The CDR3 DNA reads as TGTGCCAGCAGCTTAGCGGGGGCCACAGATACGCAGTATTTT.

The CDR3 region is CATSDPTSGGLNEQFF. CDR3 nucleotide sequence: TGTGCCACCAGTGACCCTACTAGCGGGGGTCTCAATGAGCAGTTCTTC. The rearrangement links TRBV24-1 to TRBJ2-1; 11 bases agree with TRBD2. V shed 4 bases, J shed 6 bases, and the junction held 7 bases outside the gene matches. The CDR3 consists of 16 residues. From germline, CDR1 is KGHDR and CDR2 SFDVKD.

This chain connects TRBV7-2 to TRBJ2-3; D remains ambiguous. This CDR3 is built from 11 residues. Germline V gene lookup returns CDR1 SGHTA and CDR2 FQGNSA. V was pared by 5 bases and J by 8 bases, with 8 bases between. The CDR3 DNA reads as TGTGCCAGCAGCCGATCGGGTACGCAGTATTTT. Translated, it gives CASSRSGTQYF.

For this clone: The junction departs from germline at one end; a sequencing error may be responsible. CDR3 bases: TGTGCCAGCAGTCGTCTCCGGGACAGGGGGTGGGTCTTT. Its translation is CASSRLRDRGWVF. The rearrangement joins TRBV6-5 to TRBJ1-1, with 11 nucleotides matching TRBD1. CDR1 is MNHEY and CDR2 is SVGAGI in the germline V gene. The CDR3 is 13 amino acids.

V usage is TRBV7-8 and J usage is TRBJ2-1; D is unresolved. V lost 5 bases, J lost 9 bases, and 11 bases lay in between. Germline V CDR1 and CDR2: SGHVS, FQNEAQ. The CDR3 has 12 amino acids. The CDR3 here is CASSHYAGEQFF. The CDR3 coding sequence is TGTGCCAGCAGCCATTATGCAGGTGAGCAGTTCTTC. The full variable domain, its missing parts supplied by reference TRBV7-8 and TRBJ2-1, is GAGVSQSPRYKVAKRGQDVALRCDPISGHVSLFWYQQALGQGPEFLTYFQNEAQLDKSGLPSDRFFAERPEGSVSTLKIQRTQQEDSAVYLCASSHYAGEQFFGPGTRLTVL.

This clone was observed a handful of times. The chain employs TRBV21-1 and TRBJ2-4; TRBD1 is the table's D call and was not checked against the DNA. TRBV21-1 is tagged as a pseudogene. The CDR3 has 20 amino acids. DNA of the CDR3: TGTGCCAGCAGCAAACGGGCAGGGACAGAGCGTACCGGAGCCAAAAACATTCAGTACTTC. This translates into CASSKRAGTERTGAKNIQYF.

The chain links TRBV18 to TRBJ1-2, with 8 bases identical to TRBD1. Germline CDR1 is KGHSH and CDR2 is LQKENI. There are 16 residues in the CDR3. V trimming: 3 bases; J trimming: 5 bases; junction bases outside the gene matches: 11. This CDR3 is CASSPGQVIEGYGYTF. The CDR3 nucleotides are TGTGCCAGCTCACCGGGACAGGTTATTGAGGGGTATGGCTACACCTTC.

The CDR3 protein is CASSLRGTGGANVLTF. The DNA for the CDR3 is TGTGCCAGCAGCTTACGAGGAACAGGAGGGGCCAACGTCCTGACTTTC. The chain has TRBV7-9 and TRBJ2-6; tentatively, D is TRBD1 (5 bases). The germline CDR1 and CDR2 sequences are SEHNR and FQNEAQ (reference sequence). Trimming cost V 2 bases and J 4 bases, with 12 bases left between them. The CDR3 runs to 16 residues.

The chain recombines TRBV11-3 with TRBJ2-1; 16 bases agree with TRBD2. This CDR3 has 16 residues. V was clipped by 5 bases and J by 4 bases; unmatched bases: 2. Per germline, CDR1 SGHNT and CDR2 YENEEA. CDR3 region: CASSAGLAGGYNEQFF. The CDR3 region has the DNA TGTGCCAGCAGCGCGGGACTAGCGGGAGGGTACAATGAGCAGTTCTTC. The whole variable domain, remainder taken from reference TRBV11-3 and TRBJ2-1, is EAGVVQSPRYKIIEKKQPVAFWCNPISGHNTLYWYLQNLGQGPELLIRYENEEAVDDSQLPKDRFSAERLKGVDSTLKIQPAELGDSAVYLCASSAGLAGGYNEQFFGPGTRLTVL.

This clone has a handful of counts. The rearrangement uses TRBV2 and TRBJ1-1; D is ambiguous. The CDR3 sequence is 12 residues long. Deletions cut 6 bases from V and 10 bases from J, with 15 bases between. Germline values: CDR1 SNHLY, CDR2 FYNNEI. The CDR3 nucleotides read TGTGCCAGCAGGGGGTTCAGTTCTGGAGCTTTCTTT. Protein product: CASRGFSSGAFF.

The rearrangement uses TRBV7-2 and TRBJ1-4; D remains unclear. The ends were cut back, 6 bases at V and 3 bases at J, with 23 bases in the middle. There are 18 residues in the CDR3. In germline, CDR1 is SGHTA, CDR2 FQGNSA. The DNA of the CDR3 is TGTGCCAGCAGTCCTAATCTGGTGGGAATGTTCGCTAATGAAAAACTGTTTTTT. This sequence encodes CASSPNLVGMFANEKLFF.

The chain recombines TRBV25-1 with TRBJ2-5, with TRBD2 matching over 7 bases. The length of the CDR3 is 17 residues. Trimming cost V 4 bases and J 4 bases; bases outside gene matches: 15. CDR1 and CDR2 from the germline V gene are MGHDK and SYGVNS. This chain's CDR3 is CASSVGLGGGPGETQYF. CDR3 nucleotide sequence: TGTGCCAGCAGTGTAGGTCTCGGGGGAGGGCCGGGAGAGACCCAGTACTTC.